This is a list of T cell receptor beta chains from one sample in a study of cytomegalovirus exposure and HLA in healthy donors. TCRdb's copy holds only in-frame clones and misses some; the assay was immunoSEQ multiplex PCR. The repertoire consists of 120,000 or so clones, with 70% to 80% occurring once and the leading ten covering 2.7%. Sample: PBMCs. These receptor sequences come from a woman between 40 and 55 years old in good health and CMV-seropositive. The CDR3 runs from the conserved cysteine through the conserved F or W. A D gene is named only where the DNA matches it firmly. Not every row has a clone size; where given, it reads once, few, many or a size class.

d_call | j_call | v_call | clone_size | cdr3_nt | cdr3_aa
TRBD1 | TRBJ2-4 | TRBV7-2 | NA | TGTGCCAGCAGCTTAGCGGGACAGGGTAACATTCAGTACTTC | CASSLAGQGNIQYF
NA | TRBJ2-1 | TRBV4-1 | once | TGCGCCAGCAGCCAAGGGGCTAGCTTATACTACAATGAGCAGTTCTTC | CASSQGASLYYNEQFF
NA | TRBJ2-5 | TRBV6-1 | NA | TGTGCCAGCAGTGAAACTCTCGGAGAGACCCAGTACTTC | CASSETLGETQYF
TRBD2 | TRBJ2-7 | TRBV2 | once | TGTGCCAGCAGACCTAGCGGGCCCTACGAGCAGTACTTC | CASRPSGPYEQYF
NA | TRBJ2-1 | TRBV20-1 | NA | TGCAGTGCTTGGGACTTCCCCGATATGCTCTTC | CSAWDFPDMLF
NA | TRBJ1-6 | TRBV21-1 | few | TGTGCCAGCAGCAAAGGAAGTGGGACAGGGGACTCACCCCTCCACTTT | CASSKGSGTGDSPLHF
TRBD2 | TRBJ2-5 | TRBV7-9 | few | TGTGCCAGCAGTCCCGGTACTAGCGGGACCGCGAGTGTTGAGACCCAGTACTTC | CASSPGTSGTASVETQYF
NA | TRBJ2-1 | TRBV27 | NA | TGTGCCAGCAGCCTTATCCCGGTGAGCTCCTACAATGAGCAGTTCTTC | CASSLIPVSSYNEQFF
NA | TRBJ2-7 | TRBV7-2 | NA | TGTGCCAGCAGCTTAGAAGCCGAGCAGTACTTC | CASSLEAEQYF
NA | TRBJ2-1 | TRBV14 | NA | TGTGCCAGCAGCCAAGTCGGAGGGGGCACGTACAATGAGCAGTTCTTC | CASSQVGGGTYNEQFF
NA | TRBJ1-1 | TRBV27 | once | TGTGCCAGCAGTTTAAACAGTCTGAACACTGAAGCTTTCTTT | CASSLNSLNTEAFF
TRBD1 | TRBJ1-2 | TRBV6-5 | NA | TGTGCCAGCAGTTATTCTACTGGACAGGTCTATGGCTACACCTTC | CASSYSTGQVYGYTF
NA | TRBJ2-7 | TRBV30 | NA | TGTGCCTGGAGTTTATCCTACGAGCAGTACTTC | CAWSLSYEQYF
NA | TRBJ1-3 | TRBV14 | NA | TGTGCCAGCAGCCAAGATCGCGGTGACAGCTCTGGAAACACCATATATTTT | CASSQDRGDSSGNTIYF
TRBD2 | TRBJ2-1 | TRBV7-2 | few | TGTGCCAGCAGCTCACCTAGCGGGGGGGCCGGGAATGAGCAGTTCTTC | CASSSPSGGAGNEQFF
NA | TRBJ2-7 | TRBV19 | few | TGTGCCAGTAGTATACTTCTGCGGACTGGCTACGAGCAGTACTTC | CASSILLRTGYEQYF
TRBD2 | TRBJ2-1 | TRBV6-1 | NA | TGTGCCAGCAGTGACAGCGGGGGGGCCTACAATGAGCAGTTCTTC | CASSDSGGAYNEQFF
NA | TRBJ1-1 | TRBV27 | NA | TGTGCCAGCAGTTCATACAAGAGGGGGAGCACTGAAGCTTTCTTT | CASSSYKRGSTEAFF
NA | TRBJ1-2 | TRBV30 | NA | TGTGCCTGGAGTAAGGGGCTCGTACATGGCTACACCTTC | CAWSKGLVHGYTF
TRBD1 | TRBJ2-1 | TRBV9 | NA | TGTGCCAGCAGCGTCGGGACAGGAAGCTCCTACAATGAGCAGTTCTTC | CASSVGTGSSYNEQFF